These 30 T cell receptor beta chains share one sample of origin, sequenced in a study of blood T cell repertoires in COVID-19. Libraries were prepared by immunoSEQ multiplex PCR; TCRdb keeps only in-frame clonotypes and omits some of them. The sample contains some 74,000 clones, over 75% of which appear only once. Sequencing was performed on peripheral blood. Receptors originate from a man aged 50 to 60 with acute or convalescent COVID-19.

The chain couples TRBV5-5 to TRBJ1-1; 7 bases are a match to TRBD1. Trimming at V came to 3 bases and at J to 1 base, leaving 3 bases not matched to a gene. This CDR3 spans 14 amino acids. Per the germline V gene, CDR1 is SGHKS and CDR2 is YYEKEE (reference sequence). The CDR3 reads CASSWGTANTEAFF. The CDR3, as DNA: TGTGCCAGCAGCTGGGGGACAGCGAACACTGAAGCTTTCTTT.

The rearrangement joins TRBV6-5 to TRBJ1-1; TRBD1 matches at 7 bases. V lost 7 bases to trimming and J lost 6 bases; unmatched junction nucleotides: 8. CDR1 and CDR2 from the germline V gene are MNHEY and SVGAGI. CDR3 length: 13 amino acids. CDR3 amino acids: CASTTRQGAEAFF. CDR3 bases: TGTGCCAGCACGACGCGACAGGGCGCTGAAGCTTTCTTT.

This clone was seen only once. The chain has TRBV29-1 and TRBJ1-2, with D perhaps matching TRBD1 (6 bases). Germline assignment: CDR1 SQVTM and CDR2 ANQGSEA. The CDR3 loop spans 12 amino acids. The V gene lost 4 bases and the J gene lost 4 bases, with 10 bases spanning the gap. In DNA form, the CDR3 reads TGCAGCGTTGTGCTAGGGGGCTATGGCTACACCTTC. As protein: CSVVLGGYGYTF.

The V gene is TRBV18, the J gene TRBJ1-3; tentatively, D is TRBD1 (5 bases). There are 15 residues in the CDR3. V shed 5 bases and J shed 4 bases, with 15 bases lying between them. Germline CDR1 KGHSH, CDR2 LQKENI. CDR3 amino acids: CASSAGRSGGNTIYF. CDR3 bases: TGTGCCAGCTCAGCGGGACGTTCGGGGGGAAACACCATATATTTT.

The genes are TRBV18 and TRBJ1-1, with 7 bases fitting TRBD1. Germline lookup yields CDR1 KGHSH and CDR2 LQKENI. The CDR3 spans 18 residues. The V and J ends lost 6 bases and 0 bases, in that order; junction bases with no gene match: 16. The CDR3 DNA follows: TGTGCCAGCTCCCTCACAGGAGACAGGGAGGCGGTGAACACTGAAGCTTTCTTT. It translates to CASSLTGDREAVNTEAFF.

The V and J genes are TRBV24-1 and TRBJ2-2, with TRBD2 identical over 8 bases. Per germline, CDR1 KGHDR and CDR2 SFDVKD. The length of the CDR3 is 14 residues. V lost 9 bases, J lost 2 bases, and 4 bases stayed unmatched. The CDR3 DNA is TGTGCCACCTCGGGGGGGTTTAACACCGGGGAGCTGTTTTTT. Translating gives CATSGGFNTGELFF.

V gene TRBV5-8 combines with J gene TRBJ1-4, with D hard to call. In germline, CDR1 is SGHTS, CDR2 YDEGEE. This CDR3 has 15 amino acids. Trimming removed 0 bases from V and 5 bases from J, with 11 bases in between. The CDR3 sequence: CASSLGRTQNEKLFF. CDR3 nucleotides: TGTGCCAGCAGCTTGGGCCGAACCCAGAATGAAAAACTGTTTTTT.

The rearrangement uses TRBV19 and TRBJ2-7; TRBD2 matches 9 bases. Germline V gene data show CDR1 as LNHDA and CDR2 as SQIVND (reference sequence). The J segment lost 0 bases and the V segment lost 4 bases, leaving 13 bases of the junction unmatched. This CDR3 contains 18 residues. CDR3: CASSTARQTSGNSYEQYF. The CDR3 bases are TGTGCCAGTAGTACCGCACGACAGACTAGCGGAAACTCCTACGAGCAGTACTTC.

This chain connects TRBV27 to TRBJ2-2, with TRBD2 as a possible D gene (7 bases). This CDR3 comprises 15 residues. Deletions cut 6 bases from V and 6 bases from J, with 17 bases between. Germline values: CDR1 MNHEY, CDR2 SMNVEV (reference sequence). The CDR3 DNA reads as TGTGCCAGCAGGGGGGGGCAGGGCATCCCCGGGGAGCTGTTTTTT. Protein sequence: CASRGGQGIPGELFF.

This CDR3 is CASSLELPGGSETQYF. CDR3 nucleotides: TGTGCCAGCAGCTTAGAGCTCCCAGGGGGGTCGGAGACCCAGTACTTC. The chain uses TRBV11-2 and TRBJ2-5, with D possibly being TRBD1 (7 bases). CDR3 size: 16 residues. The V gene lost 0 bases and the J gene lost 5 bases, with 16 bases spanning the gap. Germline values: CDR1 SGHAT, CDR2 FQNNGV.

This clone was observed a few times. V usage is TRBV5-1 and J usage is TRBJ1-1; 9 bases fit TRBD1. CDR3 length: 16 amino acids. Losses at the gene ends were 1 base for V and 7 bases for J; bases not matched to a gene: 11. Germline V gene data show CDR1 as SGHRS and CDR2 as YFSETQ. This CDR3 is CASSLPTTGGKGEAFF. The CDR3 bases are TGCGCCAGCAGCTTGCCGACGACAGGGGGAAAGGGTGAAGCTTTCTTT.

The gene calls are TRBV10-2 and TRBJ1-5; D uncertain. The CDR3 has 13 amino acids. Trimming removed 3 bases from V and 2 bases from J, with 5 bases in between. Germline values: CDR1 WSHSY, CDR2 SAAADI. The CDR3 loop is CASSDSRNQPQHF. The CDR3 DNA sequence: TGCGCCAGCAGTGACTCCCGCAATCAGCCCCAGCATTTT.

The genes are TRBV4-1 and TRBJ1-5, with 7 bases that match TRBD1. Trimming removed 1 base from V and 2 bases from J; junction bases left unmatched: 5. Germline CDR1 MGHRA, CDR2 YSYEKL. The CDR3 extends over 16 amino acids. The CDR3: CASSQVDRAGNQPQHF. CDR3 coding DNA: TGCGCCAGCAGCCAAGTCGACAGGGCTGGCAATCAGCCCCAGCATTTT.

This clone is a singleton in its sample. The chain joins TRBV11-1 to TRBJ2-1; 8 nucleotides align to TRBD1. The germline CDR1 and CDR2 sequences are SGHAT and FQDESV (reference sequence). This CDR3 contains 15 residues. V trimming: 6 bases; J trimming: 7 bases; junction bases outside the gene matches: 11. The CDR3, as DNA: TGTGCCAGCAGTTTGGACAGGGAATTAGGGAATGAGCAGTTCTTC. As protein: CASSLDRELGNEQFF.

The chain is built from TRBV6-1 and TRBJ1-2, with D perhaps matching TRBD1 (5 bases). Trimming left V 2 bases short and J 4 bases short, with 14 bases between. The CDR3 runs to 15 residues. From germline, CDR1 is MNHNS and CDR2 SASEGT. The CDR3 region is CASSEMGGYGYGYTF. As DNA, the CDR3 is TGTGCCAGCAGTGAAATGGGGGGATACGGCTATGGCTACACCTTC.

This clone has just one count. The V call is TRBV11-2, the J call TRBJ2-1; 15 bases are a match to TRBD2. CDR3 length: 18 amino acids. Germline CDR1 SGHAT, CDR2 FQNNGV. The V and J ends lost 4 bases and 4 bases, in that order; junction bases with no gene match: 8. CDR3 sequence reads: CASSSRTSGGASYNEQFF. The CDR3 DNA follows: TGTGCCAGCAGCTCTCGGACTAGCGGGGGGGCAAGTTACAATGAGCAGTTCTTC. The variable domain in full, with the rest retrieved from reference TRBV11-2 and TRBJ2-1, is EAGVAQSPRYKIIEKRQSVAFWCNPISGHATLYWYQQILGQGPKLLIQFQNNGVVDDSQLPKDRFSAERLKGVDSTLKIQPAKLEDSAVYLCASSSRTSGGASYNEQFFGPGTRLTVL.

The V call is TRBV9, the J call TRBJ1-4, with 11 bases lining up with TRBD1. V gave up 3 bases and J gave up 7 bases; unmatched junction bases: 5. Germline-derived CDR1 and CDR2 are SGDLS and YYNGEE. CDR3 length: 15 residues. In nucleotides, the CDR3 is TGTGCCAGCAGCGCCAGGGGGACAGGGGGTGAAAAACTGTTTTTT. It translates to CASSARGTGGEKLFF. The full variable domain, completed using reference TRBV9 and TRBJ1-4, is DSGVTQTPKHLITATGQRVTLRCSPRSGDLSVYWYQQSLDQGLQFLIQYYNGEERAKGNILERFSAQQFPDLHSELNLSSLELGDSALYFCASSARGTGGEKLFFGSGTQLSVL.

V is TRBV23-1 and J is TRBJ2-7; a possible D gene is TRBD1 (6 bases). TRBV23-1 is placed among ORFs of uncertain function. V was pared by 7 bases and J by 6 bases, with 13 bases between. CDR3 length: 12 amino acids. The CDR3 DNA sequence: TGCGCCAGCATTAACTGGACAGTCGAGCAGTACTTC. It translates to CASINWTVEQYF.

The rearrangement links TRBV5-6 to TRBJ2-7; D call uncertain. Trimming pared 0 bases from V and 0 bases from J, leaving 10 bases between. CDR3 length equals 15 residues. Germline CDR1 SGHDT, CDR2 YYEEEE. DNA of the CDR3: TGTGCCAGCAGCTTGGCTGGTCAGGTCTCCTACGAGCAGTACTTC. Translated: CASSLAGQVSYEQYF.

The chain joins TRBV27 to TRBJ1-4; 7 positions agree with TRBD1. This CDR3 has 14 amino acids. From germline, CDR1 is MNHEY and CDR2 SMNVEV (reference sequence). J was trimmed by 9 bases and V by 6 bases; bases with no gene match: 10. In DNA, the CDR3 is TGTGCCAGCAGGGGGGCCGACAGGGAGCAAAAACTGTTTTTT. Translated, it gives CASRGADREQKLFF.

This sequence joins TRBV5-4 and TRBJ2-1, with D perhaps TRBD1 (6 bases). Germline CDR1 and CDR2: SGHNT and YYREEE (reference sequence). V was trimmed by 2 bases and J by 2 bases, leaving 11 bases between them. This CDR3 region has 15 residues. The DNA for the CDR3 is TGTGCCAGCAGCTTTGATGGGGGCGCCTACAATGAGCAGTTCTTC. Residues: CASSFDGGAYNEQFF.

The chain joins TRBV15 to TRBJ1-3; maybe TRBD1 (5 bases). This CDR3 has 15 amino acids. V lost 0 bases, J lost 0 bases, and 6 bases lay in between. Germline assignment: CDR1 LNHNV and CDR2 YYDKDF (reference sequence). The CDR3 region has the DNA TGTGCCACCAGCAGAGACAGGGCCTCTGGAAACACCATATATTTT. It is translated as CATSRDRASGNTIYF.

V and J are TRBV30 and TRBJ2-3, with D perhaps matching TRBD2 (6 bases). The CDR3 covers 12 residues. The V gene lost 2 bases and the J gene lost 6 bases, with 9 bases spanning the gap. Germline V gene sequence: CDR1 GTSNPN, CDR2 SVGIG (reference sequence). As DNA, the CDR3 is TGTGCCTGGAGTCGCGGGGCCGATACGCAGTATTTT. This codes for CAWSRGADTQYF.

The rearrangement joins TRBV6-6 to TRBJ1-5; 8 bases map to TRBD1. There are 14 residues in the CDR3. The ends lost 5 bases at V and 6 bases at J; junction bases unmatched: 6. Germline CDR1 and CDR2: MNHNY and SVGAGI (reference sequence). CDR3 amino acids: CASSRTGSGQPQHF. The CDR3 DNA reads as TGTGCCAGCAGTCGGACAGGGTCAGGTCAGCCCCAGCATTTT.

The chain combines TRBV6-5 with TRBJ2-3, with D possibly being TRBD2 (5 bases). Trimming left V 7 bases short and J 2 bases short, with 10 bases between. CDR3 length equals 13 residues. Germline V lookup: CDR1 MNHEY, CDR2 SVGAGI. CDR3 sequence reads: CASMSDYTDTQYF. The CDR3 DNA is TGTGCCAGCATGTCCGACTACACAGATACGCAGTATTTT.

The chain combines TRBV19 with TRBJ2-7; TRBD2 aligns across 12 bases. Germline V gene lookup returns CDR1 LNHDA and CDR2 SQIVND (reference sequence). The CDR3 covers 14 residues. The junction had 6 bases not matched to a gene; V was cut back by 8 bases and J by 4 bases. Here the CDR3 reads CASATSGGYYEQYF. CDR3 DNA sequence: TGTGCCAGTGCGACTAGCGGGGGCTATTACGAGCAGTACTTC.

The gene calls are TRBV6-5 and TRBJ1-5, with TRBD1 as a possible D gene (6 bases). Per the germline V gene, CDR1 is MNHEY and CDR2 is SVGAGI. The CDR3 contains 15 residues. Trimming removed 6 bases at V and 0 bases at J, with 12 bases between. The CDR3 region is CASSPQGTSNQPQHF. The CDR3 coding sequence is TGTGCCAGCAGCCCCCAGGGGACTAGCAATCAGCCCCAGCATTTT.

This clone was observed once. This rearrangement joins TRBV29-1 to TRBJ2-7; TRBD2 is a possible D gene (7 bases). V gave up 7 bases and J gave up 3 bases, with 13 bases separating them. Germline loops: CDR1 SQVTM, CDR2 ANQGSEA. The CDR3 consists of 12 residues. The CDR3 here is CSARGAGYEQYF. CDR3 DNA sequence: TGCAGCGCCCGGGGGGCAGGCTACGAGCAGTACTTC.

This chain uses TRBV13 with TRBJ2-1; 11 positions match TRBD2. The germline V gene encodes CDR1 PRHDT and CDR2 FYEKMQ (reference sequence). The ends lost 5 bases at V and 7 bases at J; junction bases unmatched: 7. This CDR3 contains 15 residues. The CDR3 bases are TGTGCCAGCAGCGCAACTAGCGGGGGCAGGAATGAGCAGTTCTTC. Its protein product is CASSATSGGRNEQFF.

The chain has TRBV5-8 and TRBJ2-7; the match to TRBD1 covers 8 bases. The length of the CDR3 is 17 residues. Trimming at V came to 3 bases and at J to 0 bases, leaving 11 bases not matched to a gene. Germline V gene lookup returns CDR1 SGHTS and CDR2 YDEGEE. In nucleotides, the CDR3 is TGTGCCAGCAGCTCTACCGGGACAGGTTTCAGCTCCTACGAGCAGTACTTC. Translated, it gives CASSSTGTGFSSYEQYF.